Included here is one T cell receptor (beta chain) sequence, with context. This specimen belongs to a study of blood T cell repertoires in COVID-19. V shed 0 bases and J 0 bases; nucleotides not matched to a gene: 17. Germline V gene data show CDR1 as SGHRS and CDR2 as YFSETQ. This CDR3 contains 23 residues. In assigning cohorts, the study relied on participant-reported clinical history. During the 2 weeks before they entered the study, exposed participants had met someone with a PCR-confirmed or clinician-diagnosed COVID-19 case. In the authors' workflow: Scientists estimated how many nucleated cells there were by amplifying reference gene primers. Only in-frame clones appear in the TCRdb table, and some are missing; sequencing was by immunoSEQ multiplex PCR. V, J and clone size are taken as reported in that table, and D and trimming were inferred from the DNA itself. Counted here are over 350,000 clones, about nine tenths occurring once; the ten biggest clones make up just over 0.85%.

V is TRBV5-1 and J is TRBJ2-3; TRBD2 aligns across 15 bases. The specimen sequenced was PBMCs or T cells enriched from blood (not recorded which). This TCR was sampled from a woman aged 40 to 49 who had been exposed to COVID-19. This CDR3 is CASSLGPSLGLAGGGSSTDTQYF. Written as DNA, the CDR3 is TGCGCCAGCAGCTTGGGGCCTTCCTTGGGACTAGCGGGGGGCGGATCTAGCACAGATACGCAGTATTTT.